Each of the 32 T cell receptor beta chains below was sequenced from the same sample in a study of cytomegalovirus exposure and HLA in healthy donors. The primer mix had 60 Vbeta and 13 Jbeta primers. The assay was immunoSEQ multiplex PCR, and TCRdb's table has in-frame clones only and misses some. This sample yields 110,000 to 150,000 clones, of which 9.4% are seen a single time; about 1.7% belongs to the top ten. Sequencing was carried out using PBMCs. These receptors all stem from a male donor in good health and CMV-seronegative.

In its sample, this clone was seen a few times. The chain is built from TRBV5-6 and TRBJ1-5; D call uncertain. CDR3 length: 15 amino acids. Per the germline V gene, CDR1 is SGHDT and CDR2 is YYEEEE. Trimming pared 1 base from V and 4 bases from J, leaving 12 bases between. The CDR3 protein is CASSLQWQSNQPQHF. CDR3 sequence (DNA): TGTGCCAGCAGCTTGCAGTGGCAGTCAAATCAGCCCCAGCATTTT.

The chain recombines TRBV7-9 with TRBJ1-1; no clear D gene. The CDR3 spans 14 residues. Germline V lookup: CDR1 SEHNR, CDR2 FQNEAQ (reference sequence). The V gene lost 5 bases and the J gene lost 4 bases, with 14 bases spanning the gap. The CDR3 sequence: CASSLSGRGTEAFF. CDR3 nucleotide sequence: TGTGCCAGCAGCCTTTCCGGACGGGGCACTGAAGCTTTCTTT. The whole variable domain, filled in from reference TRBV7-9 and TRBJ1-1, reads DTGVSQNPRHKITKRGQNVTFRCDPISEHNRLYWYRQTLGQGPEFLTYFQNEAQLEKSRLLSDRFSAERPKGSFSTLEIQRTEQGDSAMYLCASSLSGRGTEAFFGQGTRLTVV.

This clone was found a few times. The V and J genes are TRBV6-1 and TRBJ2-7, with D uncertain. The CDR3 spans 13 residues. Germline-derived CDR1 and CDR2 are MNHNS and SASEGT. The V end was cut by 3 bases, the J end by 2 bases, with 8 bases between. CDR3 coding DNA: TGTGCCAGCAGTGAGGCTGGCCCCTACGAGCAGTACTTC. Amino acids: CASSEAGPYEQYF.

The J gene is TRBJ1-1, the V gene TRBV23-1; 12 bases are a match to TRBD1. TRBV23-1 counts as an open reading frame of uncertain function. The V gene end was trimmed by 4 bases and the J gene end by 7 bases; junction bases not matched to a gene: 7. CDR3 length: 15 amino acids. CDR3 region: CASSPPGQGALEAFF. As DNA, the CDR3 is TGCGCCAGCAGTCCTCCGGGACAGGGGGCGCTTGAAGCTTTCTTT.

As for this clone: Other nucleotide sequences in the sample specify the same CDR3. This CDR3 reads CASSLGQQVGTEAFF. The DNA for the CDR3 is TGCGCCAGCAGCCTCGGACAGCAGGTGGGCACTGAAGCTTTCTTT. The rearrangement links TRBV4-3 to TRBJ1-1; D might be TRBD1 (6 bases). CDR1 and CDR2 (germline): LGHNA, YSLEER. V was trimmed by 4 bases and J by 4 bases, leaving 16 bases between them. The CDR3 has 15 amino acids.

This clone was observed a handful of times. The rearrangement joins TRBV7-4 to TRBJ1-5; 8 bases match TRBD1. The CDR3 is 20 amino acids. Unmatched junction bases numbered 18, after V lost 5 bases and J lost 0 bases. The germline gives CDR1 SGHVT, CDR2 SQSDAQ. CDR3 sequence: CASSITGQVLFWYSNQPQHF. The CDR3 region has the DNA TGTGCCAGCAGCATCACGGGACAGGTTTTATTCTGGTATAGCAATCAGCCCCAGCATTTT.

DNA of the CDR3: TGTGCCAGCAGCAACTTCACCGGGACAGAGAACACCGGGGAGCTGTTTTTT. Translated, it gives CASSNFTGTENTGELFF. The J gene is TRBJ2-2, the V gene TRBV21-1; the table's D call, TRBD1, was not checked against the DNA. TRBV21-1 is a recognized pseudogene. The CDR3 totals 17 residues.

The CDR3 is CASSLTVGRVYEQYF. DNA for the CDR3: TGTGCCAGCAGCTTGACGGTGGGCAGAGTCTACGAGCAGTACTTC. The rearrangement links TRBV5-5 to TRBJ2-7; D remains ambiguous. This CDR3 spans 15 amino acids. Germline CDR1 SGHKS, CDR2 YYEKEE (reference sequence). V was trimmed by 1 base and J by 3 bases, leaving 14 bases between them.

The table lists this clone with a few counts. V usage is TRBV6-6 and J usage is TRBJ1-2; weak D call: TRBD1 (5 bases). Per germline, CDR1 MNHNY and CDR2 SVGAGI (reference sequence). Trimming removed 2 bases from V and 8 bases from J, with 12 bases in between. The CDR3 is 13 amino acids. The CDR3 reads CASSYQGHGGYTF. CDR3 sequence (DNA): TGTGCCAGCAGTTACCAGGGCCACGGCGGCTACACCTTC.

V gene TRBV4-3 combines with J gene TRBJ1-4; 7 bases align to TRBD1. The CDR3 runs 16 residues. The trim removed 2 bases at V and 5 bases at J, leaving 8 bases unmatched. Germline V gene sequence: CDR1 LGHNA, CDR2 YSLEER. CDR3 sequence (DNA): TGCGCCAGCAGCCAAAACGGCGCAGGGGGGAATGAAAAACTGTTTTTT. Translation: CASSQNGAGGNEKLFF.

There are a few counts of this clone. The chain carries TRBV7-2 and TRBJ2-1, with 7 bases aligning to TRBD1. The germline V gene encodes CDR1 SGHTA and CDR2 FQGNSA. This CDR3 spans 13 amino acids. V dropped 5 bases and J dropped 7; count of bases not matched to a gene: 5. CDR3 in DNA: TGTGCCAGCAGCACAAGGGGGCCGAATGAGCAGTTCTTC. This translates into CASSTRGPNEQFF.

The chain combines TRBV29-1 with TRBJ2-1, with D possibly being TRBD2 (7 bases). This CDR3 has 13 amino acids. V was trimmed by 1 base and J by 11 bases, leaving 15 bases between them. Per germline, CDR1 SQVTM and CDR2 ANQGSEA. CDR3 sequence reads: CSVEVWGGDKQFF. DNA of the CDR3: TGCAGCGTTGAAGTCTGGGGGGGCGATAAGCAGTTCTTC.

The chain employs TRBV7-3 and TRBJ2-1; 7 bases align to TRBD2. The CDR3 totals 16 residues. In germline, CDR1 is SGHTA, CDR2 FQGTGA. V shed 5 bases and J 2 bases; nucleotides not matched to a gene: 9. The CDR3, as DNA: TGTGCCAGCAGCCGTCATGGGGAGGGCACCTACAATGAGCAGTTCTTC. Its protein product is CASSRHGEGTYNEQFF.

This clone was recorded a few times. The chain uses TRBV5-1 and TRBJ2-7, with D perhaps TRBD1 (6 bases). V lost 8 bases, J lost 0 bases, and 9 bases lay in between. Germline V CDR1 and CDR2: SGHRS, YFSETQ. This CDR3 has 12 amino acids. The CDR3 spells CASRDTSYEQYF. For the CDR3, the DNA is TGCGCCAGTCGGGACACCTCCTACGAGCAGTACTTC.

The V and J genes are TRBV5-1 and TRBJ1-3, with 8 bases aligning to TRBD1. This CDR3 has 16 amino acids. The germline V gene has CDR1 SGHRS and CDR2 YFSETQ. V trimming: 4 bases; J trimming: 4 bases; junction bases outside the gene matches: 10. The CDR3 DNA sequence: TGCGCCAGCAGCCGGGCAGTCAGGGGGCTGGGAAACACCATATATTTT. It codes for CASSRAVRGLGNTIYF. Full variable domain (missing parts from reference TRBV5-1 and TRBJ1-3): KAGVTQTPRYLIKTRGQQVTLSCSPISGHRSVSWYQQTPGQGLQFLFEYFSETQRNKGNFPGRFSGRQFSNSRSEMNVSTLELGDSALYLCASSRAVRGLGNTIYFGEGSWLTVV.

The chain is built from TRBV25-1 and TRBJ2-2; TRBD2 matches 9 bases. CDR1 MGHDK and CDR2 SYGVNS come from the germline V gene. The CDR3 has 17 amino acids. V dropped 1 base and J dropped 7; count of bases not matched to a gene: 10. CDR3 region: CASSEFGGRASVGELFF. CDR3 in DNA: TGTGCCAGCAGTGAATTCGGCGGGAGGGCCTCTGTCGGGGAGCTGTTTTTT.

The gene calls are TRBV4-3 and TRBJ1-1; 7 bases align to TRBD1. Germline loops: CDR1 LGHNA, CDR2 YSLEER. CDR3 length: 16 amino acids. Trimming at V came to 3 bases and at J to 4 bases, leaving 11 bases not matched to a gene. The CDR3 protein is CASSHLLGQVGTEAFF. CDR3 nucleotides: TGCGCCAGCAGCCATTTATTAGGACAGGTGGGCACTGAAGCTTTCTTT.

This clone was seen only a few times. The rearrangement uses TRBV7-2 and TRBJ1-2, with D perhaps TRBD1 (5 bases). Germline values: CDR1 SGHTA, CDR2 FQGNSA. V lost 7 bases to trimming and J lost 4 bases, with 13 bases between them. The CDR3 runs 13 residues. CDR3: CASNPGLPYGYTF. The CDR3 DNA reads as TGTGCCAGCAACCCAGGGCTCCCCTATGGCTACACCTTC. The full variable domain, in which reference TRBV7-2 and TRBJ1-2 provide the parts outside the CDR3, is GAGVSQSPSNKVTEKGKDVELRCDPISGHTALYWYRQSLGQGLEFLIYFQGNSAPDKSGLPSDRFSAERTGGSVSTLTIQRTQQEDSAVYLCASNPGLPYGYTFGSGTRLTVV.

Only a few counts were recorded for this clone. V usage is TRBV10-2 and J usage is TRBJ2-7; D not certain. This CDR3 has 14 residues. CDR1 WSHSY and CDR2 SAAADI come from the germline V gene. V was cut by 5 bases and J by 1 base, with 12 bases left in between. Here the CDR3 DNA reads TGCGCCAGCAGTCGTGAGGTTACTTCCTACGAGCAGTACTTC. This codes for CASSREVTSYEQYF.

The chain recombines TRBV6-5 with TRBJ2-5, with D perhaps TRBD1 (5 bases). CDR3 length equals 13 residues. Germline CDR1 is MNHEY and CDR2 is SVGAGI. V was pared by 6 bases and J by 5 bases, with 13 bases between. In DNA, the CDR3 is TGTGCCAGCAGCCAGGGAAACCGGGAGACCCAGTACTTC. As protein: CASSQGNRETQYF.

This clone has a handful of counts. The chain combines TRBV9 with TRBJ1-2; unclear D gene. Between the trimmed V and J ends, which lost 4 bases and 7 bases, there was a span of 14 bases. CDR3 size: 13 residues. The germline CDR1 and CDR2 sequences are SGDLS and YYNGEE. CDR3 residues: CASSPTPVSGYTF. CDR3 nucleotide sequence: TGTGCCAGCAGCCCAACTCCGGTCTCTGGCTACACCTTC. The full variable domain, rest sourced from reference TRBV9 and TRBJ1-2, is DSGVTQTPKHLITATGQRVTLRCSPRSGDLSVYWYQQSLDQGLQFLIQYYNGEERAKGNILERFSAQQFPDLHSELNLSSLELGDSALYFCASSPTPVSGYTFGSGTRLTVV.

This clone was seen a handful of times. This chain joins TRBV7-9 and TRBJ2-3; the match to TRBD2 covers 10 bases. CDR3 size: 16 residues. Germline V lookup: CDR1 SEHNR, CDR2 FQNEAQ (reference sequence). J was trimmed by 2 bases and V by 5 bases; bases with no gene match: 7. The DNA for the CDR3 is TGTGCCAGCAGCCTGGGGACTAGCGTGAACACAGATACGCAGTATTTT. It specifies CASSLGTSVNTDTQYF.

The CDR3: CASRVSGHLYSNQPQHF. The CDR3 DNA is TGTGCCAGCAGAGTATCGGGACACCTTTATAGCAATCAGCCCCAGCATTTT. This chain connects TRBV28 to TRBJ1-5, with a weak D call TRBD1 (6 bases). The germline V and J ends were trimmed by 6 bases and 0 bases, with 18 bases remaining between them. There are 17 residues in the CDR3. Looked up from germline, CDR1 is MDHEN and CDR2 is SYDVKM.

This clone was detected a few times. The rearrangement joins TRBV10-3 to TRBJ1-5; no firm D call. The germline V gene encodes CDR1 ENHRY and CDR2 SYGVKD. Between the trimmed V and J ends, which lost 0 bases and 4 bases, there was a span of 10 bases. This CDR3 is 15 amino acids long. This CDR3 reads CAISESVTGNQPQHF. CDR3 nucleotides: TGTGCCATCAGTGAGTCTGTCACGGGGAATCAGCCCCAGCATTTT.

On this clone: Other DNA sequences of this sample code for an identical CDR3. This CDR3 is CASSLGGSNTEAFF. The CDR3 DNA follows: TGTGCCAGCAGCTTAGGGGGCTCGAACACTGAAGCTTTCTTT. The V gene is TRBV7-3, the J gene TRBJ1-1, with a tentative D call TRBD1 (6 bases). Germline V gives CDR1 SGHTA, CDR2 FQGTGA. Trimming cost V 2 bases and J 1 base, with 8 bases left between them. The CDR3 extends over 14 amino acids.

V usage is TRBV28 and J usage is TRBJ1-5; TRBD1 matches at 12 bases. The V segment lost 7 bases and the J segment 6 bases; nucleotides outside the gene matches: 4. Germline CDR1 is MDHEN and CDR2 is SYDVKM. This CDR3 has 14 amino acids. CDR3 sequence (DNA): TGTGCCAGCATCACGGGACAGGGGGCTCAGCCCCAGCATTTT. It encodes CASITGQGAQPQHF.

A few counts support this clone. The V call is TRBV7-2, the J call TRBJ1-2, with 10 bases lining up with TRBD1. The CDR3 runs to 15 residues. Germline values: CDR1 SGHTA, CDR2 FQGNSA. After removal of 2 bases from V and 3 bases from J, the junction contained 3 bases not matched to a gene. The CDR3 nucleotides are TGTGCCAGCAGCTTAATCGGGACAGGGGACTATGGCTACACCTTC. Translating it yields CASSLIGTGDYGYTF. Combining the CDR3 with reference TRBV7-2 and TRBJ1-2 gives the whole variable domain GAGVSQSPSNKVTEKGKDVELRCDPISGHTALYWYRQSLGQGLEFLIYFQGNSAPDKSGLPSDRFSAERTGGSVSTLTIQRTQQEDSAVYLCASSLIGTGDYGYTFGSGTRLTVV.

This clone appeared a few times. The CDR3 DNA is TGTGCCAGTAGTATAGGTGCCGGGTACGAGCAGTACTTC. Amino acids: CASSIGAGYEQYF. The rearrangement uses TRBV19 and TRBJ2-5; D is undetermined. The J call may be incorrect, as the DNA end agrees better with TRBJ2-7. This CDR3 contains 13 residues. CDR1 LNHDA and CDR2 SQIVND come from the germline V gene (reference sequence).

The chain employs TRBV4-3 and TRBJ1-5; TRBD1 aligns across 10 bases. The V and J ends lost 2 bases and 2 bases, in that order; junction bases with no gene match: 9. The CDR3 totals 18 residues. Germline loops: CDR1 LGHNA, CDR2 YSLEER. CDR3 nucleotides: TGCGCCAGCAGCCAATTACTAATAGGGACAGGGGGCAATCAGCCCCAGCATTTT. This encodes CASSQLLIGTGGNQPQHF.

This clone was seen a handful of times. The CDR3 reads CASSQEGWGAGRNEQFF. Written as DNA, the CDR3 is TGCGCCAGCAGCCAAGAGGGCTGGGGAGCCGGGCGCAATGAGCAGTTCTTC. V gene TRBV4-1 combines with J gene TRBJ2-1; perhaps TRBD2 as D (5 bases). This CDR3 has 17 amino acids. The V gene lost 0 bases and the J gene lost 6 bases, with 18 bases spanning the gap. CDR1 and CDR2 (germline): MGHRA, YSYEKL.

The rearrangement links TRBV19 to TRBJ1-1, with D possibly being TRBD1 (6 bases). V dropped 5 bases and J dropped 4 bases, with 20 bases sitting between them. This CDR3 contains 16 residues. CDR1 is LNHDA, CDR2 SQIVND, per germline (reference sequence). CDR3 protein: CASSSMLRGRSTEAFF. The DNA for the CDR3 is TGTGCCAGTAGTTCGATGCTGCGGGGGCGGAGCACTGAAGCTTTCTTT.

The V call is TRBV4-1, the J call TRBJ2-3, with D perhaps TRBD2 (5 bases). V was clipped by 5 bases and J by 3 bases, with 18 bases between them. From germline, CDR1 is MGHRA and CDR2 YSYEKL. The CDR3 has 16 residues. The CDR3: CASSGEGLKVTDTQYF. CDR3 coding DNA: TGCGCCAGCAGCGGGGAAGGACTGAAGGTTACAGATACGCAGTATTTT.